The 3 T cell receptor beta chains given below trace back to one sample, sequenced in a study of regulatory T cells in long-lasting Graves disease. With iRepertoire HTBI primers and Arm-PCR of CDR3 regions, TCR beta libraries were built. TCRdb reanalysed the multiplex PCR reads using MiXCR and keeps one entry per CDR3 protein. Of 550,000 to 700,000 distinct CDR3 sequences detected, more than 15% appear once; the ten largest clones hold about 12%. The time point is: newly diagnosed GD, antithyroid drugs for less than 3 months. PBMC-derived RNA was used for the TCR library. These data also formed part of another study, on T cells in Graves' hyperthyroidism and ophthalmopathy.

The sample was peripheral blood mononuclear cells (PBMCs), taken at new diagnosis, from a patient treated with antithyroid drugs. These receptor sequences come from a man younger than 30 with Graves disease.

This clonotype occurred many times. CDR3 nucleotide sequence: TGTGCCAGCAGCCTTGATGGTGTGAGGTCCTACGAGCAGTACTTC. Its translation is CASSLDGVRSYEQYF. The rearrangement joins TRBV6-1 to TRBJ2-7; D not resolved. Germline V gene data show CDR1 as MNHNS and CDR2 as SASEGT. CDR3 size: 15 residues. V gave up 6 bases and J gave up 1 base, with 16 bases separating them.

This clonotype was seen more than once but under ten times. The V and J genes are TRBV6-1 and TRBJ2-3; D not resolved. CDR1 is MNHNS, CDR2 SASEGT, per germline. Trimming took 5 bases from V and 0 from J, leaving 12 bases between them. There are 15 residues in the CDR3. For the CDR3, the DNA is TGTGCCAGCAGTCCCAGACTGCGGAGCACAGATACGCAGTATTTT. This sequence encodes CASSPRLRSTDTQYF.

This clonotype has more than one count but fewer than ten. The rearrangement uses TRBV29-1 and TRBJ1-3; D remains ambiguous. The germline V and J ends were trimmed by 0 bases and 0 bases, with 9 bases remaining between them. Germline V gene data show CDR1 as SQVTM and CDR2 as ANQGSEA. This CDR3 comprises 15 residues. The CDR3 bases are TGCAGCGTTGAAGATCCAGGCAACTCTGGAAACACCATATATTTT. Protein product: CSVEDPGNSGNTIYF. Complete variable domain (other parts from reference TRBV29-1 and TRBJ1-3): SAVISQKPSRDICQRGTSLTIQCQVDSQVTMMFWYRQQPGQSLTLIATANQGSEATYESGFVIDKFPISRPNLTFSTLTVSNMSPEDSSIYLCSVEDPGNSGNTIYFGEGSWLTVV.